The clone carrying this T cell receptor (beta chain) showed up just a few times. Its antigen is undetermined. This CDR3 has 13 amino acids. J lost 9 bases, V lost 8 bases, and 9 bases had no gene match. CDR1 is MDHEN, CDR2 SYDVKM, per germline. This specimen belongs to a study of T-cell reconstitution after alpha-beta-depleted transplantation in children. Study-level points and caveats: High day-60 TCRbeta diversity in some patients came from surviving recipient T cells and thymic progenitors. T-cell counts and diversity at one year post-transplant came mainly from newly produced T cells.

A library of TCRbeta sequences, prepared with unique molecular identifiers, was generated. TCRdb ran MiXCR on the PCR reads and lists one entry per CDR3 protein. The profile covers a few hundred thousand distinct CDR3 sequences, with 25% to 30% appearing a single time and just over 35% taken by the ten largest. This clonotype was obtained from a boy under two years old with Wiskott-Aldrich syndrome, due to receive a stem cell transplant. The source was PBMCs, collected before TCRalphabeta/CD19-depleted stem cell transplant. The V gene is TRBV28, the J gene TRBJ2-1; 8 bases match TRBD1. The CDR3 sequence is CASFRDRRSEQFF. The CDR3 coding sequence is TGTGCCAGCTTCCGGGACAGGAGAAGTGAGCAGTTCTTC.